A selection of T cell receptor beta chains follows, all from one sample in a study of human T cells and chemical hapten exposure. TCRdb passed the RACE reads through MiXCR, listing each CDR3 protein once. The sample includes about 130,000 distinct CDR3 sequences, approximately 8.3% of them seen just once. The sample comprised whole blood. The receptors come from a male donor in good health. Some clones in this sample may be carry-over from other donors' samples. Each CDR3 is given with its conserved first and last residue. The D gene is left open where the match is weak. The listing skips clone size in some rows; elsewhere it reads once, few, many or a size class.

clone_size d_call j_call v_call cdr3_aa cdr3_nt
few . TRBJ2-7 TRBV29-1 CSVETGSPYEQYF TGCAGCGTTGAAACAGGGAGCCCCTACGAGCAGTACTTC
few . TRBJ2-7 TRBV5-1 CASSFAGSSYEQYF TGCGCCAGCAGCTTTGCCGGGAGCTCCTACGAGCAGTACTTC
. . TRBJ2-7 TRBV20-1 CSASSSYEQYF TGCAGTGCTAGTTCATCCTACGAGCAGTACTTC
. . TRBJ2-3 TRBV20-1 CSVGIAADTQYF TGCAGTGTTGGGATAGCGGCAGATACGCAGTATTTT
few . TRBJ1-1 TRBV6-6 CASSQQMNTEAFF TGTGCCAGCAGTCAACAGATGAACACTGAAGCTTTCTTT
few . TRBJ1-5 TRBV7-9 CASSGNNQPQHF TGTGCCAGCAGCGGCAACAATCAGCCCCAGCATTTT
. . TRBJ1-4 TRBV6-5 CASSFRPDPTNEKLFF TGTGCCAGCAGTTTTCGACCCGACCCGACTAATGAAAAACTGTTTTTT
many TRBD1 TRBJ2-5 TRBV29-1 CSVSGTGEETQYF TGCAGCGTTTCCGGGACAGGGGAAGAGACCCAGTACTTC
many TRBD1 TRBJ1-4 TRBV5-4 CASSPGTGGPTNEKLFF TGTGCCAGCAGCCCCGGGACAGGGGGTCCAACTAATGAAAAACTGTTTTTT
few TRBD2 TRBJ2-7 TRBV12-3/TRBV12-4 CASSSGTSGQDSYEQYF TGTGCCAGCAGTTCCGGGACTAGCGGACAAGACTCCTACGAGCAGTACTTC
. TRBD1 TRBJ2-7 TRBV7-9 CASSLVGGQGYYEQYF TGTGCCAGCAGCTTAGTGGGGGGACAGGGGTACTACGAGCAGTACTTC
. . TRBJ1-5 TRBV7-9 CASSLDGLVPQHF TGTGCCAGCAGCTTAGATGGGTTGGTGCCCCAGCATTTT
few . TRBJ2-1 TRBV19 CASSTLRNEQFF TGTGCCAGTAGTACCCTCCGCAATGAGCAGTTCTTC
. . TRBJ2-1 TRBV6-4 CASSDSSRQFF TGTGCCAGCAGTGACTCGAGCAGGCAGTTCTTC
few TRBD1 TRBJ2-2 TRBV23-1 CASSQSRTGVPWNTGELFF TGCGCCAGCAGTCAATCGCGGACAGGGGTGCCTTGGAACACCGGGGAGCTGTTTTTT
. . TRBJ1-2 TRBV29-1 CSVEEIRSRGYTF TGCAGCGTTGAAGAAATCAGATCGCGTGGCTACACCTTC
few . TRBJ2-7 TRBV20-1 CSATPNYEQYF TGCAGTGCCACACCAAACTACGAGCAGTACTTC
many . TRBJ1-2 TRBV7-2 CASSLMPTVEAYGYTF TGTGCCAGCAGCCTTATGCCGACAGTTGAGGCCTATGGCTACACCTTC
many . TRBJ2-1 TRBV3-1 CASSQEGPYNEQFF TGTGCCAGCAGCCAAGAGGGTCCCTACAATGAGCAGTTCTTC
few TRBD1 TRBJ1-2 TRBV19 CASSRGVTYGYTF TGTGCCAGTTCCAGGGGGGTGACCTATGGCTACACCTTC
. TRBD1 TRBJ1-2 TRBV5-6 CASSLNRGGAAAYGYTF TGTGCCAGCAGCTTGAACAGGGGGGGCGCGGCTGCCTATGGCTACACCTTC
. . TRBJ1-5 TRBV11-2 CASSLGGTGNQPQHF TGTGCCAGCAGTTTGGGGGGGACGGGCAATCAGCCCCAGCATTTT
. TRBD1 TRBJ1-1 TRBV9 CASSGRTDRGTEAFF TGTGCCAGCAGCGGGAGGACGGACAGGGGAACTGAAGCTTTCTTT
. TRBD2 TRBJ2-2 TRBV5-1 CASSLDGRETNTGELFF TGCGCCAGCAGCTTGGATGGGCGGGAGACGAACACCGGGGAGCTGTTTTTT
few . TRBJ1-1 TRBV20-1 CSARPSAEAFF TGCAGTGCTAGGCCCTCGGCTGAAGCTTTCTTT
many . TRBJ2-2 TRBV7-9 CASRQNTGELFF TGTGCCAGCAGACAGAACACCGGGGAGCTGTTTTTT
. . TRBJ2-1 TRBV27 CASTLFGGSSYNEQFF TGTGCCAGCACCTTGTTCGGGGGCAGCTCCTACAATGAGCAGTTCTTC
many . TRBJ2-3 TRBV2 CASSEHPGTDTQYF TGTGCCAGCAGTGAACACCCAGGCACAGATACGCAGTATTTT
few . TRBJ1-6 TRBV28 CASRDSSYNSPLHF TGTGCCAGCAGGGATAGCTCCTATAATTCACCCCTCCACTTT
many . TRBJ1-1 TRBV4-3 CASSQRMNTEAFF TGCGCCAGCAGCCAGAGAATGAACACTGAAGCTTTCTTT
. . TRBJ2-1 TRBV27 CASSRSPGEQFF TGTGCCAGCAGTCGTAGCCCCGGGGAGCAGTTCTTC
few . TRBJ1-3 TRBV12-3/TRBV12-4 CASSTAGTVANTIYF TGTGCCAGCAGTACAGCCGGGACGGTTGCGAACACCATATATTTT
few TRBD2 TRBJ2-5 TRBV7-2 CASSLDPGRGEETQYF TGTGCCAGCAGCTTAGACCCAGGGAGGGGAGAAGAGACCCAGTACTTC